The present T cell receptor beta chain was sequenced within a study of OX40 agonist ivuxolimab in advanced cancers. Background on the study: Every 2 weeks, patients got intravenous ivuxolimab at one of six dose levels (0.01-10 mg/kg). People in dose escalation had one of these cancers: hepatocellular carcinoma, melanoma, renal cell or head and neck cancer.

A note on this clone: Its antigen is as yet unknown.

The germline CDR1 and CDR2 sequences are SGHTA and FQGTGA. This CDR3 spans 17 amino acids. V lost 3 bases, J lost 2 bases, and 17 bases lay in between. The repertoire was sequenced with immunoSEQ multiplex PCR; TCRdb's copy has only in-frame clones and lacks some. The table includes tens of thousands of clones, 84% detected once. Findings and caveats of the study: CD8+ T cells were the subset that, on average, had more expanded clones than CD4+. By week 6 at 0.1 to 3.0 mg/kg, blood CD4+ and CD8+ T cells had expanded clonally.

This clonotype originated in an adult with an advanced solid tumor such as melanoma, head and neck, liver or kidney cancer. The sequencing used CD4+ or CD8+ T cells sorted from blood, collected in a trial of the OX40 agonist ivuxolimab. This chain joins TRBV7-3 and TRBJ2-1; a weak D match, TRBD2 (6 bases). This chain's CDR3 is CASSLRPGVLPYNEQFF. CDR3 nucleotide sequence: TGTGCCAGCAGCTTGAGGCCGGGAGTCTTACCCTACAATGAGCAGTTCTTC.